The 2 T cell receptor beta chains below were found in one sample sequenced in a study of siplizumab effects on memory and regulatory T cells. The repertoire was sequenced with immunoSEQ multiplex PCR; TCRdb's copy has only in-frame clones and lacks some. This table holds tens of thousands of clones, more than 80% found once. The sequencing sample was made of naive CD4+ T cells sorted from blood. The receptors derive from a human donor in good health.

This clone was recorded once. This rearrangement joins TRBV12-5 to TRBJ1-4; 8 bases fit TRBD1. There are 14 residues in the CDR3. With 6 bases clipped from V and 10 bases from J, the junction kept 10 bases outside the gene matches. In germline, CDR1 is LGHNT, CDR2 FRNRAP. For the CDR3, the DNA is TGTGCTAGTGGGACGGACAGGGCGATTGGAAAACTGTTTTTT. Encoded protein: CASGTDRAIGKLFF. The whole variable domain, filled in from reference TRBV12-5 and TRBJ1-4, reads DARVTQTPRHKVTEMGQEVTMRCQPILGHNTVFWYRQTMMQGLELLAYFRNRAPLDDSGMPKDRFSAEMPDATLATLKIQPSEPRDSAVYFCASGTDRAIGKLFFGSGTQLSVL.

The chain has TRBV19 and TRBJ2-2; 7 bases are a match to TRBD2. The CDR3 totals 15 residues. V dropped 3 bases and J dropped 6; count of bases not matched to a gene: 7. Per the germline V gene, CDR1 is LNHDA and CDR2 is SQIVND (reference sequence). CDR3 DNA sequence: TGTGCCAGTAGTATCCGAGCGGGATTTCCCGGGGAGCTGTTTTTT. It encodes CASSIRAGFPGELFF.